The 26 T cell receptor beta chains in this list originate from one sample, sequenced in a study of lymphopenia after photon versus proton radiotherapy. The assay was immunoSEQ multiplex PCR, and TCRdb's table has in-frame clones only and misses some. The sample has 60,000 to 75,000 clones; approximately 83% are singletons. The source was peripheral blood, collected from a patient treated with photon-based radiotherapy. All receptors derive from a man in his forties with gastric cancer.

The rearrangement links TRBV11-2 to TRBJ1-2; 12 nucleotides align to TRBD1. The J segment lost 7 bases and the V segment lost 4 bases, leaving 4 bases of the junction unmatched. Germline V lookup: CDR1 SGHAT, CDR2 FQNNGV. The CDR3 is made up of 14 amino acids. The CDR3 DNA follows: TGTGCCAGCAGCTCGGGGACAGGGGGCACTGGCTACACCTTC. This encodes CASSSGTGGTGYTF.

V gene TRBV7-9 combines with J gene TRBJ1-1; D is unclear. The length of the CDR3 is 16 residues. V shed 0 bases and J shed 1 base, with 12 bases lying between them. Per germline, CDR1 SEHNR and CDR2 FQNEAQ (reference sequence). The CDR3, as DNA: TGTGCCAGCAGCTTAGCGATTGGGCAACGGAACACTGAAGCTTTCTTT. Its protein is CASSLAIGQRNTEAFF.

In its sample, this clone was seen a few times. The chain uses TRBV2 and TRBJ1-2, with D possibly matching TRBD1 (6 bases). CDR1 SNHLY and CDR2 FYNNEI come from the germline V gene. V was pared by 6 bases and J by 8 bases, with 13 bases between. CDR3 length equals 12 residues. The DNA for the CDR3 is TGTGCCAGCAGGGATACAGGGTACGGCTACACCTTC. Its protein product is CASRDTGYGYTF.

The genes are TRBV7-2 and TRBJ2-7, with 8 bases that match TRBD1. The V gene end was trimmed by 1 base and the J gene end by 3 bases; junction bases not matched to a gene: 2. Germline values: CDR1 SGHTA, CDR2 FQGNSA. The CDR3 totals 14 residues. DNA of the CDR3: TGTGCCAGCAGCTTAGGACAGGGGAACTACGAGCAGTACTTC. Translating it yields CASSLGQGNYEQYF.

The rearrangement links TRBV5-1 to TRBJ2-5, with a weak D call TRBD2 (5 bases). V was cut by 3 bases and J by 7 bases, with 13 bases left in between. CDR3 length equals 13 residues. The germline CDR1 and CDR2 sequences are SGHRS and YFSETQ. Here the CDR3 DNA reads TGCGCCAGCAGCTCGCGGACTGTGGGGACCCAGTACTTC. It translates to CASSSRTVGTQYF.

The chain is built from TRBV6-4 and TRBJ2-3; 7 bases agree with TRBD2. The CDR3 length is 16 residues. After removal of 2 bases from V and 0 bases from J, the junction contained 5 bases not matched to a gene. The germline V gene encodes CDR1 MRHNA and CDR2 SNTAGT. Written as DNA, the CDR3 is TGTGCCAGCAGTGACGGTGCGGGGGATAGCACAGATACGCAGTATTTT. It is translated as CASSDGAGDSTDTQYF.

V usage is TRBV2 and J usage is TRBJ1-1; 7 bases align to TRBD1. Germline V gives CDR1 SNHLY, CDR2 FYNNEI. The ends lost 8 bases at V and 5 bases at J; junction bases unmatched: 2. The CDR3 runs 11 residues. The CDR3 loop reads CASHRGTEAFF. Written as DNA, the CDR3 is TGTGCCAGCCACAGGGGAACTGAAGCTTTCTTT.

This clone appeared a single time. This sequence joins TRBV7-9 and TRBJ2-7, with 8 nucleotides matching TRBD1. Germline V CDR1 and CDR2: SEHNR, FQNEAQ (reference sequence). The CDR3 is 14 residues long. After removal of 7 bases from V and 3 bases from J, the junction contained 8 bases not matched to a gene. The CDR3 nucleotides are TGTGCCAGCAACGCCGGGACAGGTGACTACGAGCAGTACTTC. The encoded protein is CASNAGTGDYEQYF.

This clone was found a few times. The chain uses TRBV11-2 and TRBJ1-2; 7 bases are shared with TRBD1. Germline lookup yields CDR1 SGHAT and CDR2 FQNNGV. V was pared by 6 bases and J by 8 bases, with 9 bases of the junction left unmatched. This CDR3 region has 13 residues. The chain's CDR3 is CASSLDRAEGYTF. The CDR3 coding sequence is TGTGCCAGCAGTCTAGACAGGGCCGAGGGCTACACCTTC.

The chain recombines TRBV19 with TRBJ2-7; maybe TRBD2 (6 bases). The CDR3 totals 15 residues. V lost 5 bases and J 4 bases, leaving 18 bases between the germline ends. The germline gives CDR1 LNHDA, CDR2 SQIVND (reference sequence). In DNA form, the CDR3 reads TGTGCCAGTAGTCCATCGACGTGGGGAGGTTACGAGCAGTACTTC. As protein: CASSPSTWGGYEQYF.

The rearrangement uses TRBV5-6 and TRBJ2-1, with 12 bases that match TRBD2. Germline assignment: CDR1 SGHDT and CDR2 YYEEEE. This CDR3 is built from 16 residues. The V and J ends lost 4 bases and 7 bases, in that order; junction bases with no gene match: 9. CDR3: CASSRTSGGPLNEQFF. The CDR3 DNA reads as TGTGCCAGCAGCAGAACTAGCGGGGGGCCGTTAAATGAGCAGTTCTTC.

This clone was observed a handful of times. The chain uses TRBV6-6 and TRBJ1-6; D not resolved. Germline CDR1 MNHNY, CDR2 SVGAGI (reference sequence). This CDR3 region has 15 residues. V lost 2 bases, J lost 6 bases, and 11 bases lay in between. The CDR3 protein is CASSYAGSTNSPLHF. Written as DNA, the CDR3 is TGTGCCAGCAGTTACGCGGGTTCGACTAATTCACCCCTCCACTTT.

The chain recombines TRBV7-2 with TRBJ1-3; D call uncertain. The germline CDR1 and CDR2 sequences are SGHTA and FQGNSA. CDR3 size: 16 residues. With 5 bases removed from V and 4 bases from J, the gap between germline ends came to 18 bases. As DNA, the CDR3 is TGTGCCAGCAGCCTAGAAGTGCCCGTGAGGGGAAACACCATATATTTT. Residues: CASSLEVPVRGNTIYF.

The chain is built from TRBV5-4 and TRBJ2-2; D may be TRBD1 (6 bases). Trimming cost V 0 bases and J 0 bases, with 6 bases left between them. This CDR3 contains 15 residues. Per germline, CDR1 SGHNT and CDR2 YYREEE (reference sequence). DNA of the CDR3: TGTGCCAGCAGCTTGGACAGGGCGAACACCGGGGAGCTGTTTTTT. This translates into CASSLDRANTGELFF.

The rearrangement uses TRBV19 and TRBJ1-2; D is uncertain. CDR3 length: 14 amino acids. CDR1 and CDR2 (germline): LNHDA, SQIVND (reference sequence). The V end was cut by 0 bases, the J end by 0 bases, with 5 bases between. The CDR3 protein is CASSIDYPNYGYTF. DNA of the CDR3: TGTGCCAGTAGTATAGATTATCCTAACTATGGCTACACCTTC.

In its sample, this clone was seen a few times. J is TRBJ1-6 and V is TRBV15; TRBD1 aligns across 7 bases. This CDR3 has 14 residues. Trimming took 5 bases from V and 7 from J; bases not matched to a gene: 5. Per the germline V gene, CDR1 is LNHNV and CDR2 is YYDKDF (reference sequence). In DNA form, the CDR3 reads TGTGCCACCAGCGGGGGACAGCGAAATTCACCCCTCCACTTT. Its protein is CATSGGQRNSPLHF. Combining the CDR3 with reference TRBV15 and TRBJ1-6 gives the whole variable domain DAMVIQNPRYQVTQFGKPVTLSCSQTLNHNVMYWYQQKSSQAPKLLFHYYDKDFNNEADTPDNFQSRRPNTSFCFLDIRSPGLGDTAMYLCATSGGQRNSPLHFGNGTRLTVT.

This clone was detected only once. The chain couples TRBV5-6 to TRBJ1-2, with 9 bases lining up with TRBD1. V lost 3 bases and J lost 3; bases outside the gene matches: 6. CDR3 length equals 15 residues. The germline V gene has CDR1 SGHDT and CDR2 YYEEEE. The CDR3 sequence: CASSSRRTGDYGYTF. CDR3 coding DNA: TGTGCCAGCAGCTCTAGACGGACAGGGGACTATGGCTACACCTTC.

This CDR3 is CASTRQASNTGELFF. CDR3 nucleotide sequence: TGTGCCAGCACCCGACAGGCGTCGAACACCGGGGAGCTGTTTTTT. The rearrangement links TRBV2 to TRBJ2-2; D possibly corresponds to TRBD1 (6 bases). Germline lookup yields CDR1 SNHLY and CDR2 FYNNEI. V was trimmed by 7 bases and J by 0 bases, leaving 12 bases between them. The CDR3 totals 15 residues. The variable domain in full, with the rest retrieved from reference TRBV2 and TRBJ2-2, is EPEVTQTPSHQVTQMGQEVILRCVPISNHLYFYWYRQILGQKVEFLVSFYNNEISEKSEIFDDQFSVERPDGSNFTLKIRSTKLEDSAMYFCASTRQASNTGELFFGEGSRLTVL.

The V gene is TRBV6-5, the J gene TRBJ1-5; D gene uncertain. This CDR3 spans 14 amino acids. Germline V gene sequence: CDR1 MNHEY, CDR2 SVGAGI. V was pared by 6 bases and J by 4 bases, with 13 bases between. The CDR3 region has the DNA TGTGCCAGCAGCCCGGCAGTCCCGAATCAGCCCCAGCATTTT. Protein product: CASSPAVPNQPQHF.

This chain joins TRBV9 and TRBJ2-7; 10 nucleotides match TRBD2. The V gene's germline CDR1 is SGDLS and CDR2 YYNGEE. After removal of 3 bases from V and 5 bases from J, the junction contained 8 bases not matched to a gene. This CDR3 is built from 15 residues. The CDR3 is CASSASGLAANEQYF. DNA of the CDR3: TGTGCCAGCAGCGCCTCAGGACTAGCGGCAAACGAGCAGTACTTC.

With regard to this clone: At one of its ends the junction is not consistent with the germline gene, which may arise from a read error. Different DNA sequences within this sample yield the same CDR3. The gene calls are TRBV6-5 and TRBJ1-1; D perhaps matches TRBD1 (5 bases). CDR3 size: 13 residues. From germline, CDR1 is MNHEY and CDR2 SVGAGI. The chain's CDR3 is CASRLGRAKEAFF. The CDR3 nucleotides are TGTGCCAGCAGACTCGGCAGGGCCAAGGAAGCCTTCTTT.

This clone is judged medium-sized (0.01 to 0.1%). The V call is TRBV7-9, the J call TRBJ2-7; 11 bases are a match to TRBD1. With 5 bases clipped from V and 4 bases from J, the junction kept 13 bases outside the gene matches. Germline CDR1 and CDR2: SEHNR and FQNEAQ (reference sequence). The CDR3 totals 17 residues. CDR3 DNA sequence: TGTGCCAGCAGCCCCAAGGACAGGGGGCTGGGTCGTTACGAGCAGTACTTC. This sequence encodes CASSPKDRGLGRYEQYF.

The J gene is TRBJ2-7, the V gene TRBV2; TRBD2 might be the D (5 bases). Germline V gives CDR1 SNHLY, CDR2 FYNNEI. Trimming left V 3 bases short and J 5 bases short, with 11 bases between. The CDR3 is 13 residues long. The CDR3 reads CASSEATIDEQYF. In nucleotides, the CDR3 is TGTGCCAGCAGTGAGGCGACTATAGACGAGCAGTACTTC.

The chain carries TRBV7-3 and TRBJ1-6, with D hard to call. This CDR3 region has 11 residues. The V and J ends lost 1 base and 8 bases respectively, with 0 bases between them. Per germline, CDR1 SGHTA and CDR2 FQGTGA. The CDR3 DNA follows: TGTGCCAGCAGCTTAAATTCACCCCTCCACTTT. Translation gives CASSLNSPLHF. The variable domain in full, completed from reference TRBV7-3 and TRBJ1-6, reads GAGVSQTPSNKVTEKGKYVELRCDPISGHTALYWYRQSLGQGPEFLIYFQGTGAADDSGLPNDRFFAVRPEGSVSTLKIQRTERGDSAVYLCASSLNSPLHFGNGTRLTVT.

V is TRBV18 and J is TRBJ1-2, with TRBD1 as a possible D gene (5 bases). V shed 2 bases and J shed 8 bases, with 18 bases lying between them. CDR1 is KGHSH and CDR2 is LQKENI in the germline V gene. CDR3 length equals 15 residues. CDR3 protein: CASSPSWGADRGYTF. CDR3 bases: TGTGCCAGCTCACCATCATGGGGCGCAGATCGAGGCTACACCTTC.

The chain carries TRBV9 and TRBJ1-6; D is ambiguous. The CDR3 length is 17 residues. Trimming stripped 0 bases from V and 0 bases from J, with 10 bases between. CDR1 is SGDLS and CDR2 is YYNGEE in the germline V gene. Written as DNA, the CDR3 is TGTGCCAGCAGCGTAGAGGTCAGAAGCTCCTATAATTCACCCCTCCACTTT. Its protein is CASSVEVRSSYNSPLHF.